The 3 T cell receptor beta chains reported below all come from one sample, sequenced in a study of control samples from healthy donors and cancer patients. This table comes from immunoSEQ multiplex PCR, and its TCRdb copy is limited to in-frame clones, with some not included. The sample consists of some 130,000 clones, about nine tenths of them appearing once. Specimen: blood. These receptors all stem from a woman between 50 and 59 years old in good health.

The rearrangement joins TRBV27 to TRBJ2-1, with D unclear. Trimming cost V 5 bases and J 8 bases, with 10 bases left between them. The CDR3 extends over 12 amino acids. Per the germline V gene, CDR1 is MNHEY and CDR2 is SMNVEV (reference sequence). CDR3 DNA sequence: TGTGCCAGCAGTCAATCTAGGTATGAGCAGTTCTTC. Its translation: CASSQSRYEQFF.

The rearrangement uses TRBV7-8 and TRBJ1-2; 10 nucleotides line up with TRBD1. The length of the CDR3 is 13 residues. Trimming took 5 bases from V and 10 from J; bases not matched to a gene: 7. CDR1 SGHVS and CDR2 FQNEAQ come from the germline V gene. The CDR3: CASSGDRGRDYTF. Written as DNA, the CDR3 is TGTGCCAGCAGCGGAGACAGGGGGCGGGACTACACCTTC. Complete variable domain (other parts from reference TRBV7-8 and TRBJ1-2): GAGVSQSPRYKVAKRGQDVALRCDPISGHVSLFWYQQALGQGPEFLTYFQNEAQLDKSGLPSDRFFAERPEGSVSTLKIQRTQQEDSAVYLCASSGDRGRDYTFGSGTRLTVV.

This chain joins TRBV14 and TRBJ1-1; TRBD1 matches 9 bases. From germline, CDR1 is SGHDN and CDR2 FVKESK. The V and J ends lost 5 bases and 4 bases, in that order; junction bases with no gene match: 8. This CDR3 is built from 15 residues. The CDR3 DNA sequence: TGTGCCAGCAGCGAAGGACAGGGGCCGGGCACTGAAGCTTTCTTT. Translation: CASSEGQGPGTEAFF.